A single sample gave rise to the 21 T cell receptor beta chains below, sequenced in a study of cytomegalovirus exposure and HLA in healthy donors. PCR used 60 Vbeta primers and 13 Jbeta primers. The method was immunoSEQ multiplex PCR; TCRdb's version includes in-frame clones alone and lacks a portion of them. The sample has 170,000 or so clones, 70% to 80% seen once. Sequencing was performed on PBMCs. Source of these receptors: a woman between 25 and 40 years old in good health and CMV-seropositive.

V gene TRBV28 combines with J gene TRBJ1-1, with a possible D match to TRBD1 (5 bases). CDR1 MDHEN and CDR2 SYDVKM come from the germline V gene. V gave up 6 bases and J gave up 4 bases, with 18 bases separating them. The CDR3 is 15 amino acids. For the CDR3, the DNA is TGTGCCAGCAGGGGGCAGGTCAACGGTGTCACTGAAGCTTTCTTT. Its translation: CASRGQVNGVTEAFF.

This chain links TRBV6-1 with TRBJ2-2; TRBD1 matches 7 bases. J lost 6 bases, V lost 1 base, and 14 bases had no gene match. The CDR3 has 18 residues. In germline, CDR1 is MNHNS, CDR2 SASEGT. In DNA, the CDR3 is TGTGCCAGCAGTGAAGAAGGGATCAGGGGGACAAGGTCCGGGGAGCTGTTTTTT. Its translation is CASSEEGIRGTRSGELFF.

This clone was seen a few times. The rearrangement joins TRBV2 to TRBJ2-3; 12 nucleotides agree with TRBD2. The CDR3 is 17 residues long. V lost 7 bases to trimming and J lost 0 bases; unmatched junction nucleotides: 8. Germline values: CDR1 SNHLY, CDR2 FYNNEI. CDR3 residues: CASTTGLAGRSTDTQYF. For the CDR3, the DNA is TGTGCCAGCACCACGGGACTAGCGGGTCGTAGCACAGATACGCAGTATTTT. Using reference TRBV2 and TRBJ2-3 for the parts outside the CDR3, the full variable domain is EPEVTQTPSHQVTQMGQEVILRCVPISNHLYFYWYRQILGQKVEFLVSFYNNEISEKSEIFDDQFSVERPDGSNFTLKIRSTKLEDSAMYFCASTTGLAGRSTDTQYFGPGTRLTVL.

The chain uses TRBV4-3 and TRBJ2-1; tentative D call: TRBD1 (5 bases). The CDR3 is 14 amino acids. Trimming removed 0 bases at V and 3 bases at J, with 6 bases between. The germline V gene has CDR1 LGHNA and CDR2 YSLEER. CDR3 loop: CASSQDTGYNEQFF. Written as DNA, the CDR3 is TGCGCCAGCAGCCAAGATACAGGCTACAATGAGCAGTTCTTC.

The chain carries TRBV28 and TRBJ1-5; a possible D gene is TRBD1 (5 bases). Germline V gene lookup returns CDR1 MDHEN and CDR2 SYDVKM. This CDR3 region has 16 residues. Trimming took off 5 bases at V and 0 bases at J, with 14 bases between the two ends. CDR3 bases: TGTGCCAGCAGTCCCACCGGACAATATAGCAATCAGCCCCAGCATTTT. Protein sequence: CASSPTGQYSNQPQHF.

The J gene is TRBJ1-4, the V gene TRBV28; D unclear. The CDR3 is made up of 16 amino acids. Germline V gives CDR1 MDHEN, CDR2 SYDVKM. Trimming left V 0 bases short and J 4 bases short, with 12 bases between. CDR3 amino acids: CASSLWTGSFNEKLFF. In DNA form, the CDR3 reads TGTGCCAGCAGTTTATGGACCGGGTCTTTTAATGAAAAACTGTTTTTT.

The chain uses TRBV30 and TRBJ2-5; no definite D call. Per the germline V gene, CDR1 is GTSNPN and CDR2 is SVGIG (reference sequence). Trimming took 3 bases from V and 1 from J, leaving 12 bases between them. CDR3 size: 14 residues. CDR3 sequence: CAWSKIPVQETQYF. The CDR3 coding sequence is TGTGCCTGGAGCAAAATCCCGGTCCAAGAGACCCAGTACTTC.

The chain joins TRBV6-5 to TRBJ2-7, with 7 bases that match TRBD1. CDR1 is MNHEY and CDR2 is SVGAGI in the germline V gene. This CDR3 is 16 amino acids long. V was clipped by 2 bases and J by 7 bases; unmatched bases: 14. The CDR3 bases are TGTGCCAGCAGTTACCCTCCAGGACAGGCCGTGGGGGAGCAGTACTTC. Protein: CASSYPPGQAVGEQYF.

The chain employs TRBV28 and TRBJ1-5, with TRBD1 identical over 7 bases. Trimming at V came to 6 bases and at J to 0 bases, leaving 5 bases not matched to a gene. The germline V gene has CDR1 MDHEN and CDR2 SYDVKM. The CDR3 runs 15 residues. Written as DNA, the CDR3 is TGTGCCAGCAGGTTGACAGGGATTAGCAATCAGCCCCAGCATTTT. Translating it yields CASRLTGISNQPQHF.

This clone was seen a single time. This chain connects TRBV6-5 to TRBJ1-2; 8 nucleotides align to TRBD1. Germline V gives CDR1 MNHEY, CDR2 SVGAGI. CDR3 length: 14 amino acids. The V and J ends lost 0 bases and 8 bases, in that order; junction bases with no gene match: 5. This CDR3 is CASSYSNRGNGYTF. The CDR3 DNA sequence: TGTGCCAGCAGTTACTCGAACAGGGGGAACGGCTACACCTTC.

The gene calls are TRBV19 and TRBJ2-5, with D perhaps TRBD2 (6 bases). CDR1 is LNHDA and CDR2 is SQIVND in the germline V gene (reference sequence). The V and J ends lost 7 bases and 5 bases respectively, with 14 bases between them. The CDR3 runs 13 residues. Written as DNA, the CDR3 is TGTGCCAGTACCCCCGGGGGTTGGGAGACCCAGTACTTC. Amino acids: CASTPGGWETQYF.

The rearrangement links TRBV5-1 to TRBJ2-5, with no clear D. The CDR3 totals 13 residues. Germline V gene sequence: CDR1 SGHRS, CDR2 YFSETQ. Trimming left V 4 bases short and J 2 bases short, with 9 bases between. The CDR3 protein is CASSLQLQETQYF. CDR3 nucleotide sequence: TGCGCCAGCAGCCTTCAACTACAAGAGACCCAGTACTTC.

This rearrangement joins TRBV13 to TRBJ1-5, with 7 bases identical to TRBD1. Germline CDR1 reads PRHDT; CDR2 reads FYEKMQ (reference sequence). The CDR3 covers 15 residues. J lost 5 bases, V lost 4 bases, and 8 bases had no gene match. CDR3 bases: TGTGCCAGCAGCTCTACCGAAGACAGGGATCAGCCCCAGCATTTT. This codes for CASSSTEDRDQPQHF.

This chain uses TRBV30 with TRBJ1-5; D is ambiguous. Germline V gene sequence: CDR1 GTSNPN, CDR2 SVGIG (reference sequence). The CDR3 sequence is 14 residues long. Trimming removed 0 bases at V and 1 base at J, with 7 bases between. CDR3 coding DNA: TGTGCCTGGAGTGTTCGAGGGAGCAATCAGCCCCAGCATTTT. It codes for CAWSVRGSNQPQHF. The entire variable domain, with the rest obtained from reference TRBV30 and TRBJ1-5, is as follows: SQTIHQWPATLVQPVGSPLSLECTVEGTSNPNLYWYRQAAGRGLQLLFYSVGIGQISSEVPQNLSASRPQDRQFILSSKKLLLSDSGFYLCAWSVRGSNQPQHFGDGTRLSIL.

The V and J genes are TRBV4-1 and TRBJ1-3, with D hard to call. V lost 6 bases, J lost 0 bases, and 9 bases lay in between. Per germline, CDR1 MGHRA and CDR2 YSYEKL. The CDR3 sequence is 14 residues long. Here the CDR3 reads CASRSGISGNTIYF. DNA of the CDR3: TGCGCCAGCAGGAGCGGAATCTCTGGAAACACCATATATTTT.

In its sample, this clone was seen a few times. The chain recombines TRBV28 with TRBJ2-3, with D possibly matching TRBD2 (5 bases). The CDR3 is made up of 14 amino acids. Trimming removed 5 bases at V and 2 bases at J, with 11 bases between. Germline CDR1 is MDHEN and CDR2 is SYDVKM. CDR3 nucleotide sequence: TGTGCCAGCAGTATCCCGGGAATCACAGATACGCAGTATTTT. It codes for CASSIPGITDTQYF.

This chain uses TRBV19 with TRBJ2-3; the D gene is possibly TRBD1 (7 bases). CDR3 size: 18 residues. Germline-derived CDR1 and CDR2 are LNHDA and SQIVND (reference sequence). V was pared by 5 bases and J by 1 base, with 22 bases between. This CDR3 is CASSLTPGQGGGTDTQYF. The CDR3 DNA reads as TGTGCCAGTAGTCTCACTCCCGGCCAGGGGGGTGGCACAGATACGCAGTATTTT.

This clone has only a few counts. CDR3 sequence reads: CAWSPYFPRTVHGYTF. The CDR3 coding sequence is TGTGCCTGGAGTCCCTATTTTCCCCGGACAGTGCATGGCTACACCTTC. This rearrangement joins TRBV30 to TRBJ1-2; TRBD1 is a possible D gene (6 bases). The germline V gene has CDR1 GTSNPN and CDR2 SVGIG (reference sequence). Trimming stripped 2 bases from V and 6 bases from J, with 22 bases between. CDR3 length: 16 residues.

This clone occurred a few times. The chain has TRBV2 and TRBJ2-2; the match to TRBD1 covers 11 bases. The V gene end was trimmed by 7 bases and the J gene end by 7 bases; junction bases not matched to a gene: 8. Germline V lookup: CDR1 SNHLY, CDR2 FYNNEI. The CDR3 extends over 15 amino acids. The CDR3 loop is CASTWDRGIVGELFF. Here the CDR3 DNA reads TGTGCCAGCACGTGGGACAGGGGGATAGTCGGGGAGCTGTTTTTT.

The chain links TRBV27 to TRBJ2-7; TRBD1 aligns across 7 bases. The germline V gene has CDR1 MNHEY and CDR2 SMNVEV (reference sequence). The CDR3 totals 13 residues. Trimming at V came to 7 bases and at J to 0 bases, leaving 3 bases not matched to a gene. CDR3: CASTWDSSYEQYF. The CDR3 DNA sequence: TGTGCCAGCACCTGGGACAGCTCCTACGAGCAGTACTTC.

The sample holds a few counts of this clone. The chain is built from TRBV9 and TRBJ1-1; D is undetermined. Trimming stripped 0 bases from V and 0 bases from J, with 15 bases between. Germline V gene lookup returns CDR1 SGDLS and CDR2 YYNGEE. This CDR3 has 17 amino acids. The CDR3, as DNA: TGTGCCAGCAGCGTAGTGGGCCTCAGTCATATGAACACTGAAGCTTTCTTT. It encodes CASSVVGLSHMNTEAFF.